A single sample is the source of the 20 T cell receptor beta chains below, sequenced in a study of breast tumors, draining lymph nodes, adjacent tissues. TCRdb ran MiXCR on the multiplex PCR reads and lists one entry per CDR3 protein. The sample carries more than 20,000 distinct CDR3 sequences, almost 70% recorded once. The sequenced material came from tumor-adjacent breast tissue. These receptors all stem from a female donor with breast cancer. Some clones in this sample may be carry-over from other donors' samples.

The chain links TRBV5-1 to TRBJ2-5; TRBD2 agrees at 10 bases. This CDR3 contains 16 residues. Trimming at V came to 4 bases and at J to 4 bases, leaving 10 bases not matched to a gene. Germline V CDR1 and CDR2: SGHRS, YFSETQ. The CDR3 bases are TGCGCCAGCAGCCATTCAGCGGGAGGGCCCGGAGAGACCCAGTACTTC. Translating gives CASSHSAGGPGETQYF.

The V call is TRBV20-1, the J call TRBJ1-6; D is unresolved. This CDR3 is 14 amino acids long. Germline CDR1 is DFQATT and CDR2 is SNEGSKA (reference sequence). Trimming removed 3 bases at V and 0 bases at J, with 6 bases between. The CDR3 nucleotides are TGCAGTGCTAGTCGGAGCTCCTATAATTCACCCCTCCACTTT. It specifies CSASRSSYNSPLHF.

This chain connects TRBV7-8 to TRBJ1-2; possibly TRBD1 for D (5 bases). The CDR3 is made up of 18 amino acids. The V gene lost 2 bases and the J gene lost 2 bases, with 21 bases spanning the gap. CDR1 and CDR2 from the germline V gene are SGHVS and FQNEAQ. This CDR3 is CASSLRLPGQGQNYGYTF. The DNA for the CDR3 is TGTGCCAGCAGCTTAAGGCTTCCCGGTCAGGGCCAAAACTATGGCTACACCTTC. The whole variable domain, remainder taken from reference TRBV7-8 and TRBJ1-2, is GAGVSQSPRYKVAKRGQDVALRCDPISGHVSLFWYQQALGQGPEFLTYFQNEAQLDKSGLPSDRFFAERPEGSVSTLKIQRTQQEDSAVYLCASSLRLPGQGQNYGYTFGSGTRLTVV.

DNA of the CDR3: TGTGCCAGCAGCAGGGCAGGTAGCACAGATACGCAGTATTTT. Residues: CASSRAGSTDTQYF. The chain couples TRBV7-9 to TRBJ2-3; no clear D. There are 14 residues in the CDR3. V was cut by 5 bases and J by 0 bases, with 9 bases left in between. Germline lookup yields CDR1 SEHNR and CDR2 FQNEAQ (reference sequence). The variable domain in full, completed from reference TRBV7-9 and TRBJ2-3, reads DTGVSQNPRHKITKRGQNVTFRCDPISEHNRLYWYRQTLGQGPEFLTYFQNEAQLEKSRLLSDRFSAERPKGSFSTLEIQRTEQGDSAMYLCASSRAGSTDTQYFGPGTRLTVL.

This clonotype was counted at least ten times. The J gene is TRBJ2-3, the V gene TRBV6-4; maybe TRBD1 (5 bases). Germline V CDR1 and CDR2: MRHNA, SNTAGT. Trimming removed 6 bases from V and 3 bases from J, with 13 bases in between. The length of the CDR3 is 14 residues. This CDR3 reads CASSAGLGTDTQYF. The CDR3 DNA reads as TGTGCCAGCAGCGCAGGGTTAGGAACAGATACGCAGTATTTT.

The rearrangement uses TRBV7-6 and TRBJ2-1; D may match TRBD1 or TRBD2 (6 bases each). The CDR3 covers 12 residues. Germline CDR1 reads SGHVS; CDR2 reads FNYEAQ. Trimming took off 1 base at V and 15 bases at J, with 13 bases between the two ends. This chain's CDR3 is CASSLGGGTPFF. In nucleotides, the CDR3 is TGTGCCAGCAGCTTAGGAGGGGGGACTCCGTTCTTC.

The CDR3: CASITRTLYDTIYF. DNA for the CDR3: TGTGCCAGCATTACCCGGACCCTCTATGACACCATATATTTT. This chain links TRBV2 with TRBJ1-3; D not certain. This CDR3 comprises 14 residues. Between the trimmed V and J ends, which lost 7 bases and 8 bases, there was a span of 18 bases. Germline CDR1 and CDR2: SNHLY and FYNNEI.

The chain couples TRBV20-1 to TRBJ2-3; 7 positions agree with TRBD2. V shed 4 bases and J 5 bases; nucleotides not matched to a gene: 6. Germline CDR1 is DFQATT and CDR2 is SNEGSKA (reference sequence). This CDR3 is 13 amino acids long. This CDR3 reads CSAIRTSRDTQYF. CDR3 nucleotide sequence: TGCAGTGCTATTAGGACTAGTCGAGATACGCAGTATTTT.

This clonotype was counted only a few times. The V call is TRBV20-1, the J call TRBJ1-3; TRBD1 matches at 7 bases. J gave up 4 bases and V 2 bases, and 8 bases lay outside the gene matches. This CDR3 contains 15 residues. Germline V lookup: CDR1 DFQATT, CDR2 SNEGSKA (reference sequence). Written as DNA, the CDR3 is TGCAGTGCTAGAAAGGGACAGCCAGTCGGAAACACCATATATTTT. Encoded protein: CSARKGQPVGNTIYF.

The rearrangement joins TRBV5-4 to TRBJ2-5; the D is unclear. The CDR3 is made up of 13 amino acids. Trimming took 2 bases from V and 0 from J, leaving 5 bases between them. Per germline, CDR1 SGHNT and CDR2 YYREEE (reference sequence). The chain's CDR3 is CASSLANQETQYF. Here the CDR3 DNA reads TGTGCCAGCAGCTTAGCTAACCAAGAGACCCAGTACTTC.

The V and J genes are TRBV3-1 and TRBJ2-1; the D call may be TRBD1 or TRBD2 (5 bases each). This CDR3 spans 16 amino acids. Trimming left V 4 bases short and J 4 bases short, with 17 bases between. From germline, CDR1 is LGHDT and CDR2 YNNKEL (reference sequence). The CDR3 sequence is CASSPRGQIVYNEQFF. Here the CDR3 DNA reads TGTGCCAGCAGCCCCCGGGGCCAAATTGTTTACAATGAGCAGTTCTTC.

This clonotype was seen once. The rearrangement joins TRBV24-1 to TRBJ2-2; 8 bases fit TRBD1. Germline V gene data show CDR1 as KGHDR and CDR2 as SFDVKD. V shed 4 bases, J shed 7 bases, and the junction held 7 bases outside the gene matches. The CDR3 loop spans 15 amino acids. CDR3 amino acids: CATSERTGFGGELFF. DNA for the CDR3: TGTGCCACCAGTGAGAGGACAGGGTTCGGCGGGGAGCTGTTTTTT.

The CDR3 DNA sequence: TGTGCCAGCAGTGAAGGGGGGGCGGAAGATACGCAGTATTTT. Its protein is CASSEGGAEDTQYF. This rearrangement joins TRBV6-1 to TRBJ2-3; D may match TRBD1 or TRBD2 (6 bases each). V lost 1 base, J lost 5 bases, and 10 bases lay in between. CDR1 MNHNS and CDR2 SASEGT come from the germline V gene. CDR3 size: 14 residues.

This clonotype was seen a few times. V is TRBV24-1 and J is TRBJ1-2; no clear D gene. Trimming stripped 2 bases from V and 0 bases from J, with 6 bases between. Per the germline V gene, CDR1 is KGHDR and CDR2 is SFDVKD. The CDR3 contains 14 residues. The CDR3 DNA reads as TGTGCCACCAGTGATTACCAGGCTAACTATGGCTACACCTTC. Translating it yields CATSDYQANYGYTF.

Many counts were recorded for this clonotype. CDR3 region: CASSHPIAGVEDTQYF. As DNA, the CDR3 is TGTGCCAGCAGCCACCCCATAGCGGGAGTGGAGGATACGCAGTATTTT. The rearrangement links TRBV14 to TRBJ2-3, with 9 bases that match TRBD2. The CDR3 has 16 amino acids. Germline CDR1 reads SGHDN; CDR2 reads FVKESK. V lost 3 bases, J lost 6 bases, and 10 bases stayed unmatched.

This chain links TRBV29-1 with TRBJ2-1; 7 bases line up with TRBD2. The germline V gene has CDR1 SQVTM and CDR2 ANQGSEA. The CDR3 runs 16 residues. J lost 4 bases, V lost 8 bases, and 17 bases had no gene match. The CDR3: CSLQAGTTLTYNEQFF. In nucleotides, the CDR3 is TGCAGCCTCCAAGCCGGGACTACCCTAACTTACAATGAGCAGTTCTTC.

The genes are TRBV20-1 and TRBJ2-1; 13 bases are shared with TRBD2. V gave up 0 bases and J gave up 2 bases; unmatched junction bases: 4. In germline, CDR1 is DFQATT, CDR2 SNEGSKA (reference sequence). The CDR3 contains 17 residues. CDR3 sequence (DNA): TGCAGTGCTAGAGAACCAGGACTAGCGGGAGCCTACAATGAGCAGTTCTTC. Residues: CSAREPGLAGAYNEQFF.

This clonotype was detected only a few times. The chain uses TRBV7-8 and TRBJ2-2; D uncertain. Germline V gene lookup returns CDR1 SGHVS and CDR2 FQNEAQ. The CDR3 covers 13 residues. The V end lost 6 bases, the J end lost 2 bases, and 7 bases lay between the germline ends. The CDR3 spells CASSHYNTGELFF. The CDR3 DNA follows: TGTGCCAGCAGTCATTATAACACCGGGGAGCTGTTTTTT. The full variable domain, rest sourced from reference TRBV7-8 and TRBJ2-2, is GAGVSQSPRYKVAKRGQDVALRCDPISGHVSLFWYQQALGQGPEFLTYFQNEAQLDKSGLPSDRFFAERPEGSVSTLKIQRTQQEDSAVYLCASSHYNTGELFFGEGSRLTVL.

The chain combines TRBV12-3 or TRBV12-4 with TRBJ1-3; TRBD1 matches 8 bases. CDR3 size: 19 residues. V shed 6 bases and J 0 bases; nucleotides not matched to a gene: 16. The CDR3 loop is CASSSPERTGLSSGNTIYF. Written as DNA, the CDR3 is TGTGCCAGCAGCTCCCCCGAACGGACAGGGCTTAGCTCTGGAAACACCATATATTTT.

With regard to this clonotype: A much larger clone lies one base from this, so it may be a read error. The V and J genes are TRBV6-5 and TRBJ2-1, with a tentative D call TRBD2 (6 bases). This CDR3 region has 16 residues. The V and J ends lost 2 bases and 4 bases respectively, with 15 bases between them. Germline CDR1 is MNHEY and CDR2 is SVGAGI. The chain's CDR3 is CASSYESGVGYNEQFF. The CDR3 bases are TGTGCCAGCAGTTACGAGTCGGGAGTGGGGTACAATGAGCAGTTCTTC.